This T cell receptor (beta chain) was observed in a study of T cells in Graves' hyperthyroidism and ophthalmopathy. The CDR3 covers 19 residues. Per germline, CDR1 SGDLS and CDR2 YYNGEE. J lost 1 base, V lost 0 bases, and 13 bases had no gene match. It was RNA transcripts that yielded the amplified TCR beta CDR3 regions. First-round RT-PCR targeting the TCR CDR3 was performed with the HTBI primer set. TCRdb re-called the multiplex PCR reads with MiXCR, one entry per CDR3 protein. The profile shows fewer than 750,000 distinct CDR3 sequences, 35% to 55% of them singletons. General study results and limits: Stable hyperthyroidism was separated from ophthalmopathy by a model based on 13 V-J features.

Ten or more counts support this clonotype. Its antigen is unknown. Graves' hyperthyroidism without ophthalmopathy progression within 18 months was termed stable. Diagnoses were made from clinical symptoms, serum measures (thyroxine and TRAb), thyroid ultrasound and orbital computed tomography. Input material: peripheral blood or thyroid tissue (not recorded which). The chain carries TRBV9 and TRBJ2-5; TRBD2 matches at 9 bases. This clonotype was obtained from a woman between 18 and 29 years old with Graves' hyperthyroidism. The CDR3 nucleotides are TGTGCCAGCAGCGTAGGAATTAGCGGGAGATACAGGGGCCAAGAGACCCAGTACTTC. Translation gives CASSVGISGRYRGQETQYF.